These 23 T cell receptor beta chains were all obtained from the same sample, sequenced in a study of blood T cell repertoires in COVID-19. Libraries were prepared by immunoSEQ multiplex PCR; TCRdb keeps only in-frame clonotypes and omits some of them. The sample includes approximately 140,000 clones, approximately 86% seen only once; the top ten take about 4%. Sequencing used peripheral blood. The source of these receptors is a woman aged 60-75 years with active or convalescent COVID-19.

V is TRBV6-1 and J is TRBJ1-5, with D unresolved. This CDR3 spans 15 amino acids. Trimming took 2 bases from V and 0 from J, leaving 8 bases between them. Looked up from germline, CDR1 is MNHNS and CDR2 is SASEGT. Here the CDR3 DNA reads TGTGCCAGCAGTGAAACCCGAGATAGCAATCAGCCCCAGCATTTT. It yields the protein CASSETRDSNQPQHF.

The rearrangement links TRBV2 to TRBJ1-2; the match to TRBD1 covers 12 bases. CDR3 size: 14 residues. V lost 5 bases and J lost 8; bases outside the gene matches: 6. CDR1 is SNHLY and CDR2 is FYNNEI in the germline V gene. The CDR3 DNA follows: TGTGCCAGCAGTCCGGGACAGGGGGCGCAGGGCTACACCTTC. Its protein is CASSPGQGAQGYTF.

The J gene is TRBJ1-2, the V gene TRBV30; D is possibly TRBD1 (5 bases). The germline V gene has CDR1 GTSNPN and CDR2 SVGIG (reference sequence). With 8 bases removed from V and 3 bases from J, the gap between germline ends came to 19 bases. This CDR3 spans 14 amino acids. The CDR3 coding sequence is TGTGCCCGCTCCTTACCGGGACTTGACTATGGCTACACCTTC. As protein: CARSLPGLDYGYTF.

J is TRBJ1-1 and V is TRBV7-3, with TRBD1 as a possible D gene (5 bases). Trimming removed 2 bases at V and 4 bases at J, with 8 bases between. CDR1 and CDR2 (germline): SGHTA, FQGTGA. This CDR3 is built from 13 residues. CDR3 residues: CASSLPGSTEAFF. The CDR3 nucleotides read TGTGCCAGCAGCTTACCAGGGTCCACTGAAGCTTTCTTT. Variable domain in full (rest from reference TRBV7-3 and TRBJ1-1): GAGVSQTPSNKVTEKGKYVELRCDPISGHTALYWYRQSLGQGPEFLIYFQGTGAADDSGLPNDRFFAVRPEGSVSTLKIQRTERGDSAVYLCASSLPGSTEAFFGQGTRLTVV.

This chain connects TRBV7-6 to TRBJ2-3; 8 positions match TRBD1. The V and J ends lost 5 bases and 2 bases, in that order; junction bases with no gene match: 6. Germline CDR1 SGHVS, CDR2 FNYEAQ. This CDR3 has 15 amino acids. The CDR3 DNA reads as TGTGCCAGCAGCGCCGGACAGGGACTCACAGATACGCAGTATTTT. It encodes CASSAGQGLTDTQYF.

The chain recombines TRBV25-1 with TRBJ1-6, with D tentatively TRBD1 (5 bases). CDR1 is MGHDK and CDR2 is SYGVNS in the germline V gene. V lost 6 bases and J 7 bases, leaving 13 bases between the germline ends. The CDR3 is made up of 14 amino acids. The CDR3 nucleotides read TGTGCCAGCAGATTGTTAGGGGTAAATTCACCCCTCCACTTT. Its protein product is CASRLLGVNSPLHF.

This sequence joins TRBV19 and TRBJ2-3; 8 nucleotides match TRBD1. V shed 4 bases, J shed 2 bases, and the junction held 5 bases outside the gene matches. Germline CDR1 reads LNHDA; CDR2 reads SQIVND (reference sequence). This CDR3 is 15 amino acids long. The CDR3 loop is CASSTGTGNTDTQYF. CDR3 nucleotide sequence: TGTGCCAGTAGTACCGGGACAGGAAACACAGATACGCAGTATTTT.

The CDR3 DNA is TGTGCCATCAGTGGGGCAGACAATAATGAAAAACTGTTTTTT. Its protein is CAISGADNNEKLFF. The gene calls are TRBV10-3 and TRBJ1-4; D gene uncertain. The germline gives CDR1 ENHRY, CDR2 SYGVKD. With 4 bases removed from V and 4 bases from J, the gap between germline ends came to 10 bases. This CDR3 is built from 14 residues.

This clone was observed a handful of times. The junction departs from the called germline gene at one end, perhaps through a read error. This chain connects TRBV7-3 to TRBJ1-2, with 7 nucleotides matching TRBD1. CDR3 length equals 13 residues. Germline CDR1 reads SGHTA; CDR2 reads FQGTGA. In nucleotides, the CDR3 is TGTGCCAGCAGCTCAGGAAAACAGGGGAACCTTTTCTTC. This sequence encodes CASSSGKQGNLFF. Looking up the rest from reference TRBV7-3 and TRBJ1-2 gives the full variable domain: GAGVSQTPSNKVTEKGKYVELRCDPISGHTALYWYRQSLGQGPEFLIYFQGTGAADDSGLPNDRFFAVRPEGSVSTLKIQRTERGDSAVYLCASSSGKQGNLFFGSGTRLTVV.

J is TRBJ1-1 and V is TRBV5-6; 9 bases line up with TRBD1. The CDR3 runs to 14 residues. The germline V gene encodes CDR1 SGHDT and CDR2 YYEEEE. The ends lost 5 bases at V and 4 bases at J; junction bases unmatched: 6. This CDR3 is CASSPGTGSTEAFF. The CDR3 DNA sequence: TGTGCCAGCAGTCCCGGGACAGGGAGCACTGAAGCTTTCTTT.

The CDR3: CASGLDSPQNSPLHF. Here the CDR3 DNA reads TGTGCTAGTGGTTTAGACAGTCCCCAAAATTCACCCCTCCACTTT. The chain joins TRBV12-5 to TRBJ1-6, with D possibly TRBD1 on 5 matching bases. Germline CDR1 and CDR2: LGHNT and FRNRAP. This CDR3 spans 15 amino acids. Trimming removed 3 bases from V and 7 bases from J, with 13 bases in between.

V and J are TRBV19 and TRBJ1-6, with TRBD1 as a possible D gene (5 bases). This CDR3 region has 16 residues. CDR1 is LNHDA, CDR2 SQIVND, per germline (reference sequence). V lost 3 bases to trimming and J lost 8 bases, with 17 bases between them. The DNA of the CDR3 is TGTGCCAGTAGTATCTTTCCAGGGAGGGTCGATTCACCCCTCCACTTT. Translated: CASSIFPGRVDSPLHF.

V usage is TRBV9 and J usage is TRBJ1-4; TRBD1 is a possible D gene (6 bases). V dropped 4 bases and J dropped 8 bases, with 18 bases sitting between them. The CDR3 is made up of 15 amino acids. Germline V gene data show CDR1 as SGDLS and CDR2 as YYNGEE. The CDR3: CASSPHGQGTEKLFF. The CDR3 coding sequence is TGTGCCAGCAGCCCCCACGGGCAGGGGACCGAAAAACTGTTTTTT.

The V and J genes are TRBV11-2 and TRBJ1-1; D remains ambiguous. V lost 1 base, J lost 11 bases, and 11 bases lay in between. Germline-derived CDR1 and CDR2 are SGHAT and FQNNGV. The CDR3 is 12 residues long. The CDR3 reads CASSLGRRGAFF. The CDR3 DNA follows: TGTGCCAGCAGCTTAGGGAGGCGTGGGGCTTTCTTT.

The J gene is TRBJ1-2, the V gene TRBV7-2; 8 bases agree with TRBD1. This CDR3 spans 15 amino acids. Germline V gives CDR1 SGHTA, CDR2 FQGNSA. V was pared by 5 bases and J by 6 bases, with 11 bases of the junction left unmatched. The CDR3 bases are TGTGCCAGCAGCCCTGAACAGGGGGTCAGTCATGGCTACACCTTC. This gives the protein CASSPEQGVSHGYTF.

The rearrangement uses TRBV24-1 and TRBJ2-7; 8 nucleotides match TRBD1. The germline gives CDR1 KGHDR, CDR2 SFDVKD. V gave up 9 bases and J gave up 1 base; unmatched junction bases: 10. The CDR3 length is 15 residues. The CDR3 is CATPSGRGLSYEQYF. In DNA form, the CDR3 reads TGTGCCACCCCGTCGGGCAGGGGGCTTTCCTACGAGCAGTACTTC.

The V call is TRBV6-5, the J call TRBJ2-5; D is unresolved. This CDR3 contains 10 residues. The V and J ends lost 4 bases and 12 bases respectively, with 9 bases between them. The V gene's germline CDR1 is MNHEY and CDR2 SVGAGI. The CDR3 DNA reads TGTGCCAGCAGTTTGCGTCAAGAGTACTTC. This encodes CASSLRQEYF.

The V and J genes are TRBV19 and TRBJ1-6; D ambiguous. Looked up from germline, CDR1 is LNHDA and CDR2 is SQIVND (reference sequence). The CDR3 runs 15 residues. V lost 3 bases, J lost 9 bases, and 15 bases lay in between. The CDR3 protein is CASSIWLVRGSPLHF. The CDR3 DNA reads TGTGCCAGTAGTATCTGGTTAGTGCGAGGTTCACCCCTCCACTTT. The variable domain in full, with the rest retrieved from reference TRBV19 and TRBJ1-6, is DGGITQSPKYLFRKEGQNVTLSCEQNLNHDAMYWYRQDPGQGLRLIYYSQIVNDFQKGDIAEGYSVSREKKESFPLTVTSAQKNPTAFYLCASSIWLVRGSPLHFGNGTRLTVT.

This chain links TRBV18 with TRBJ1-1, with a possible D match to TRBD1 (6 bases). The germline CDR1 and CDR2 sequences are KGHSH and LQKENI. V was shortened by 0 bases and J by 3 bases, with 14 bases between the two germline ends. The CDR3 loop spans 16 amino acids. The CDR3 is CASSPPRGGLDTEAFF. Written as DNA, the CDR3 is TGTGCCAGCTCACCACCAAGGGGGGGGCTCGACACTGAAGCTTTCTTT. Variable domain in full (rest from reference TRBV18 and TRBJ1-1): NAGVMQNPRHLVRRRGQEARLRCSPMKGHSHVYWYRQLPEEGLKFMVYLQKENIIDESGMPKERFSAEFPKEGPSILRIQQVVRGDSAAYFCASSPPRGGLDTEAFFGQGTRLTVV.

The chain recombines TRBV6-5 with TRBJ1-2; D gene unclear. The CDR3 is 13 residues long. The V gene lost 2 bases and the J gene lost 7 bases, with 11 bases spanning the gap. CDR1 and CDR2 from the germline V gene are MNHEY and SVGAGI. CDR3 sequence reads: CASSYVAEGGYTF. Here the CDR3 DNA reads TGTGCCAGCAGTTACGTGGCCGAGGGTGGCTACACCTTC.

As concerns this clone: Distinct nucleotide sequences in the sample also encode this CDR3. V and J are TRBV18 and TRBJ1-2, with TRBD1 identical over 9 bases. V gave up 6 bases and J gave up 5 bases; unmatched junction bases: 1. Per the germline V gene, CDR1 is KGHSH and CDR2 is LQKENI. This CDR3 is 12 amino acids long. The CDR3 sequence: CASSGQGYGYTF. The CDR3 coding sequence is TGTGCCAGCTCTGGACAGGGGTATGGCTACACCTTC.

This clone has just one count. The chain links TRBV3-1 (or the pseudogene TRBV3-2) to TRBJ1-2, with D hard to call. Germline-derived CDR1 and CDR2 are LGHDT and YNNKEL (reference sequence). CDR3 size: 15 residues. The ends were cut back, 4 bases at V and 4 bases at J, with 16 bases in the middle. The CDR3 DNA follows: TGTGCCAGCAGCCGCGCATCACAGTACTTCTATGGCTACACCTTC. Its protein product is CASSRASQYFYGYTF.

The chain links TRBV30 to TRBJ2-7; D possibly corresponds to TRBD2 (5 bases). This CDR3 contains 14 residues. Germline assignment: CDR1 GTSNPN and CDR2 SVGIG (reference sequence). The ends were cut back, 4 bases at V and 0 bases at J, with 13 bases in the middle. The CDR3 is CAWNPYSGSYEQYF. CDR3 in DNA: TGTGCCTGGAACCCTTACAGCGGCTCCTACGAGCAGTACTTC. Based on the CDR3 plus reference TRBV30 and TRBJ2-7, the full variable domain is SQTIHQWPATLVQPVGSPLSLECTVEGTSNPNLYWYRQAAGRGLQLLFYSVGIGQISSEVPQNLSASRPQDRQFILSSKKLLLSDSGFYLCAWNPYSGSYEQYFGPGTRLTVT.